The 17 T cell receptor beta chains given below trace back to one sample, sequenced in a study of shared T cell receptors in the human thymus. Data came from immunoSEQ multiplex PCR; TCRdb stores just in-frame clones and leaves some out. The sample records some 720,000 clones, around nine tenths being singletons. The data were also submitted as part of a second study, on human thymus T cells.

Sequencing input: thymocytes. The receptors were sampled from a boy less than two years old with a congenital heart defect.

CDR3 sequence (DNA): TGTGCCATCAGTGATCCTAGCAGCACCTACGAGCAGTACTTC. Translation gives CAISDPSSTYEQYF. The rearrangement links TRBV10-3 to TRBJ2-7; D may be TRBD2 (5 bases). Germline V CDR1 and CDR2: ENHRY, SYGVKD. The V gene lost 3 bases and the J gene lost 2 bases, with 11 bases spanning the gap. This CDR3 has 14 residues.

CDR3 loop: CASSDHPPLPREQYF. As DNA, the CDR3 is TGTGCCAGCAGTGACCATCCCCCCCTTCCACGGGAGCAGTACTTC. This chain links TRBV6-4 with TRBJ2-7; D gene uncertain. The V end was cut by 2 bases, the J end by 7 bases, with 18 bases between. The V gene's germline CDR1 is MRHNA and CDR2 SNTAGT. The CDR3 has 15 amino acids.

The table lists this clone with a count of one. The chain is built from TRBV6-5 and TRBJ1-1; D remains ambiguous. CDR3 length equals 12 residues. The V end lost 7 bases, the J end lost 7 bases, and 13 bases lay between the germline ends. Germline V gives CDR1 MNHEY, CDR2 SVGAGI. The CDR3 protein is CASTPAGGEAFF. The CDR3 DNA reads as TGTGCCAGCACCCCGGCTGGAGGTGAAGCTTTCTTT.

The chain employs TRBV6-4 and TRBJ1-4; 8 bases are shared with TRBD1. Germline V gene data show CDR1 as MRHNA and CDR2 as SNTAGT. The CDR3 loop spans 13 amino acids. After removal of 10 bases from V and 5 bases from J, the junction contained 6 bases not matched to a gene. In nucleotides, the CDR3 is TGTGCCACTAACAGGGGGAGAAATGAAAAACTGTTTTTT. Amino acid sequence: CATNRGRNEKLFF.

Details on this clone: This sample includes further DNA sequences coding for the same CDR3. CDR3 region: CAWSVRLERTDTQYF. The DNA for the CDR3 is TGTGCCTGGAGTGTAAGACTAGAGCGCACAGATACGCAGTATTTT. V gene TRBV30 combines with J gene TRBJ2-3, with D perhaps TRBD2 (6 bases). The germline V gene has CDR1 GTSNPN and CDR2 SVGIG (reference sequence). Deletions cut 0 bases from V and 1 base from J, with 11 bases between. CDR3 length: 15 amino acids.

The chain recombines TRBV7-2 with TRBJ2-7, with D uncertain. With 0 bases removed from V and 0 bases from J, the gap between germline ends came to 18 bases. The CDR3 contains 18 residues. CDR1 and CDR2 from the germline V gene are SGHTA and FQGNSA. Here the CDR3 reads CASSLARLPPNSSYEQYF. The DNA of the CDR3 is TGTGCCAGCAGCTTAGCCCGATTACCGCCCAACAGCTCCTACGAGCAGTACTTC.

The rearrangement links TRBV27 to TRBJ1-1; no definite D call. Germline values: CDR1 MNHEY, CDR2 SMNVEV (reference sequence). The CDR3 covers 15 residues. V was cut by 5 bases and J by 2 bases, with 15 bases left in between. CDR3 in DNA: TGTGCCAGCAGTCCGAAGATGCGAACCAACACTGAAGCTTTCTTT. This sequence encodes CASSPKMRTNTEAFF.

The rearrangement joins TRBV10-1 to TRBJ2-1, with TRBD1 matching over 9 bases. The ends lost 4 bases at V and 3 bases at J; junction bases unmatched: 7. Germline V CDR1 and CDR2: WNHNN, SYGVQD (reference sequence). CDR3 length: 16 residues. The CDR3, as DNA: TGCGCCAGCAGTGCCACCCGGGACAGGGTCTACAATGAGCAGTTCTTC. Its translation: CASSATRDRVYNEQFF.

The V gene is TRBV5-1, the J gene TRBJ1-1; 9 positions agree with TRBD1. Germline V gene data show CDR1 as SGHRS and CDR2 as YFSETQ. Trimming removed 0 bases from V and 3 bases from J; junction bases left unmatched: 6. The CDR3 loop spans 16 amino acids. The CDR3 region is CASSLDRGHADTEAFF. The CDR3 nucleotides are TGCGCCAGCAGCTTGGACAGGGGGCACGCGGACACTGAAGCTTTCTTT. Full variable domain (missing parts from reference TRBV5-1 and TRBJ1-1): KAGVTQTPRYLIKTRGQQVTLSCSPISGHRSVSWYQQTPGQGLQFLFEYFSETQRNKGNFPGRFSGRQFSNSRSEMNVSTLELGDSALYLCASSLDRGHADTEAFFGQGTRLTVV.

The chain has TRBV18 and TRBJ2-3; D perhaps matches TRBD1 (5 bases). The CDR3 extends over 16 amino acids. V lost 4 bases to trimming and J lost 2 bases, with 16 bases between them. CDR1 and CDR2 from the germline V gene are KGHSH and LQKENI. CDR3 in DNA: TGTGCCAGCTCACTGGGGCCAGCCCATCCCACAGATACGCAGTATTTT. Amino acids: CASSLGPAHPTDTQYF.

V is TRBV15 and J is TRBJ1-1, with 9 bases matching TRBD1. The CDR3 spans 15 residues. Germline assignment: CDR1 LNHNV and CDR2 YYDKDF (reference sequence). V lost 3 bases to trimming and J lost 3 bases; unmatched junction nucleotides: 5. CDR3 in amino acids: CATSRTGQGYTEAFF. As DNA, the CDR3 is TGTGCCACCAGCAGGACGGGACAGGGATACACTGAAGCTTTCTTT.

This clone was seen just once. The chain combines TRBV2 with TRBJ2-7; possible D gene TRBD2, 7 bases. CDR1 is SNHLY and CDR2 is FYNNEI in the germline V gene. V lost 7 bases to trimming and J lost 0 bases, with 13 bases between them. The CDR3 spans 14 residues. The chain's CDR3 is CASTRGGASYEQYF. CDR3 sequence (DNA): TGTGCCAGCACTCGAGGGGGGGCCTCCTACGAGCAGTACTTC.

CDR3 region: CASSLPGGTGGHEQYF. The DNA for the CDR3 is TGTGCCAGTAGTCTCCCCGGAGGGACAGGGGGTCACGAGCAGTACTTC. The J gene is TRBJ2-7, the V gene TRBV19, with TRBD1 matching 11 bases. The CDR3 has 16 amino acids. Germline loops: CDR1 LNHDA, CDR2 SQIVND (reference sequence). After removal of 5 bases from V and 5 bases from J, the junction contained 11 bases not matched to a gene.

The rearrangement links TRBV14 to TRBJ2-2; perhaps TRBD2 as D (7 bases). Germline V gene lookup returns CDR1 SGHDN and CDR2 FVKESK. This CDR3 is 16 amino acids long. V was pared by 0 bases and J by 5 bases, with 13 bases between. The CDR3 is CASSQEIGGRTGELFF. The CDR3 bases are TGTGCCAGCAGCCAAGAGATCGGGGGGCGGACCGGGGAGCTGTTTTTT. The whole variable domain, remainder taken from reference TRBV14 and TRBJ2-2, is EAGVTQFPSHSVIEKGQTVTLRCDPISGHDNLYWYRRVMGKEIKFLLHFVKESKQDESGMPNNRFLAERTGGTYSTLKVQPAELEDSGVYFCASSQEIGGRTGELFFGEGSRLTVL.

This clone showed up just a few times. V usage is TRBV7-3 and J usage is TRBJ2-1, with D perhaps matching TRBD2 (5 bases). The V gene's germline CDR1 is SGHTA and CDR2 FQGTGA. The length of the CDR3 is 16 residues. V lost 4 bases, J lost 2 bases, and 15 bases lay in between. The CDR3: CASSSLGGLPYNEQFF. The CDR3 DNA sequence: TGTGCCAGCAGCTCCCTCGGCGGGTTGCCCTACAATGAGCAGTTCTTC.

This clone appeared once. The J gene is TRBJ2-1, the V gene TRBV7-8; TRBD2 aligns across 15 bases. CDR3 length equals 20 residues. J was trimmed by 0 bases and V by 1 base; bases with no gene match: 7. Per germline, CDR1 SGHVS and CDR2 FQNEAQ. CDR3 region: CASSLGGTSGRPISYNEQFF. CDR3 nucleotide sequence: TGTGCCAGCAGCTTAGGGGGGACTAGCGGGAGGCCTATCTCCTACAATGAGCAGTTCTTC.

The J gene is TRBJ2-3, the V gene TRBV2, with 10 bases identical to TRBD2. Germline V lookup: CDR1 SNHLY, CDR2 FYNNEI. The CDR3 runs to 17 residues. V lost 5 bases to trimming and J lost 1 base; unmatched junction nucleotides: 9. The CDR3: CASSSSGSRTGTDTQYF. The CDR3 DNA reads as TGTGCCAGCAGTTCTAGCGGGAGTCGCACGGGCACAGATACGCAGTATTTT.